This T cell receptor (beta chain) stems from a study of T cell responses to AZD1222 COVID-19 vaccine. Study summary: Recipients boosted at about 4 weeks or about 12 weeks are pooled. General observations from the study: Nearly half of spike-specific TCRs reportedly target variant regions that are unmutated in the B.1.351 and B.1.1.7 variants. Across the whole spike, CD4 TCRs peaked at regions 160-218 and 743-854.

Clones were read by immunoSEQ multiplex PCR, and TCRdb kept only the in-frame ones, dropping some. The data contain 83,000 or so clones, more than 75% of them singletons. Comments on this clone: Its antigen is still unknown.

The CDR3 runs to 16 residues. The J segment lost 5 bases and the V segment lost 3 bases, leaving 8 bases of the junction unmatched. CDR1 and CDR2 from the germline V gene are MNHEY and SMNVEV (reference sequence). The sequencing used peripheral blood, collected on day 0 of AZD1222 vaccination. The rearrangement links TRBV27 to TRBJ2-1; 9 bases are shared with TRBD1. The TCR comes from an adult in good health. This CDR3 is CASSFIGNRGHNEQFF. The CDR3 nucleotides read TGTGCCAGCAGTTTTATCGGAAACAGGGGGCACAATGAGCAGTTCTTC.